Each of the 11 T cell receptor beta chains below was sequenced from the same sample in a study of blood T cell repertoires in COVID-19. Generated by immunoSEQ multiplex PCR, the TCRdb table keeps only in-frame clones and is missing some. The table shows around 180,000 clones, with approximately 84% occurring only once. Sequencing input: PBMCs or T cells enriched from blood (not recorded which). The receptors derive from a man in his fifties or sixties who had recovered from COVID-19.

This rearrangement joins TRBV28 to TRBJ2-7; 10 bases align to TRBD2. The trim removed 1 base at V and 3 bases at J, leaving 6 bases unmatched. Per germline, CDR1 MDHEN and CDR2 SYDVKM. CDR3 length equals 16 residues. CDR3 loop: CASSLLLLAGYYEQYF. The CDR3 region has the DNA TGTGCCAGCAGTTTATTACTACTAGCGGGGTACTACGAGCAGTACTTC.

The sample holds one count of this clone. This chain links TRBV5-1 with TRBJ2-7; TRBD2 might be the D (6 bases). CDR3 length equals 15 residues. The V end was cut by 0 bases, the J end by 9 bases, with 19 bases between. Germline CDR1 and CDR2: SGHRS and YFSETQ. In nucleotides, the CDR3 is TGCGCCAGCAGCTTGGACGGGGGTCCGTCTAAATTGCAGTACTTC. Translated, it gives CASSLDGGPSKLQYF.

The CDR3 DNA sequence: TGTGCCAGCAGCCAGAATCCGACAGGGCCCCTCACAGATACGCAGTATTTT. Translating it yields CASSQNPTGPLTDTQYF. The J gene is TRBJ2-3, the V gene TRBV3-1 (or the pseudogene TRBV3-2), with 7 nucleotides matching TRBD1. Germline V gene sequence: CDR1 LGHDT, CDR2 YNNKEL (reference sequence). The length of the CDR3 is 17 residues. V trimming: 3 bases; J trimming: 2 bases; junction bases outside the gene matches: 11.

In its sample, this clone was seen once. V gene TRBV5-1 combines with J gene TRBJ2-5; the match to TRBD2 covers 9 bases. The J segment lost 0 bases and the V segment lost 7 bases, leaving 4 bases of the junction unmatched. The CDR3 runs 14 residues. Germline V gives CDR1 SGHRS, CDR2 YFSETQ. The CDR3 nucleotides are TGCGCCAGCGCGGGGGGGCCTGACCAAGAGACCCAGTACTTC. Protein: CASAGGPDQETQYF.

The CDR3 protein is CASSPLGGQGYEKLFF. For the CDR3, the DNA is TGTGCCAGCAGCCCCCTGGGGGGACAGGGCTACGAAAAACTGTTTTTT. This chain uses TRBV16 with TRBJ1-4; 9 nucleotides align to TRBD1. This CDR3 is 16 amino acids long. Looked up from germline, CDR1 is KGHSY and CDR2 is FQNENV. Unmatched junction bases numbered 11, after V lost 4 bases and J lost 8 bases.

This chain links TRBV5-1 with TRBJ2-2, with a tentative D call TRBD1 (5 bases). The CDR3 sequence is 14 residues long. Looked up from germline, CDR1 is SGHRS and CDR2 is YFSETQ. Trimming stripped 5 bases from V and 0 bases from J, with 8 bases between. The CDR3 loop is CASSYRTNTGELFF. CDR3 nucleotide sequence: TGCGCCAGCAGTTACAGGACGAACACCGGGGAGCTGTTTTTT.

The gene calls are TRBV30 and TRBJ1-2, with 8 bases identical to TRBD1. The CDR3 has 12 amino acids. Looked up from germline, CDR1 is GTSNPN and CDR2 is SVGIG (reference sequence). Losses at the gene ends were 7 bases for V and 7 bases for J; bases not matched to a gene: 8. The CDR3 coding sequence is TGTGCCTCAGACAGGGGAAGTTCTGGCTACACCTTC. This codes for CASDRGSSGYTF.

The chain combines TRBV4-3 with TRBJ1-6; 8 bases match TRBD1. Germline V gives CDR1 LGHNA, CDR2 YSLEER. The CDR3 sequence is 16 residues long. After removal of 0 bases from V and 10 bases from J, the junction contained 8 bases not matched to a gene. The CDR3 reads CASSQDWGQDRSPLHF. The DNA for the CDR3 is TGCGCCAGCAGCCAAGATTGGGGACAGGATCGGTCACCCCTCCACTTT.

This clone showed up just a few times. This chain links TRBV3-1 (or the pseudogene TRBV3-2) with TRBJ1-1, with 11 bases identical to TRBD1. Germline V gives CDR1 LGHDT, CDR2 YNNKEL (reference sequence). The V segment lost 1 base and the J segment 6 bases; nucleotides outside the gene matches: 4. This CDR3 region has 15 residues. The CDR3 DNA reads TGTGCCAGCAGCCAAGCGGGACAGGGGGTCGCTGAAGCTTTCTTT. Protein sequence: CASSQAGQGVAEAFF.

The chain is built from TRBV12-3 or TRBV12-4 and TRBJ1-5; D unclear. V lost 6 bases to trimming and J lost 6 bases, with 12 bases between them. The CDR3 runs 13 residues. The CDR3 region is CASSLRVGQPQHF. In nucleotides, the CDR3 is TGTGCCAGCAGCCTTCGAGTCGGTCAGCCCCAGCATTTT.

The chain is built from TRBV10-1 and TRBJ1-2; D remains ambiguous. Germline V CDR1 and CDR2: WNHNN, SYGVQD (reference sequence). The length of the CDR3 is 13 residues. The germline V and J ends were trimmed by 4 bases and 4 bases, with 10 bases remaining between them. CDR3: CASSGGRGYGYTF. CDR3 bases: TGCGCCAGCAGTGGTGGCAGAGGCTATGGCTACACCTTC.